The 20 T cell receptor beta chains below come from one sample, sequenced in a study of blood T cell repertoires in COVID-19. The data were produced by immunoSEQ multiplex PCR, yet TCRdb's version contains in-frame clones alone and is incomplete. Here the sample spans 150,000 to 200,000 clones, 88% being singletons. Sequencing was performed on peripheral blood. Receptor source: a man aged 60-69 years with acute or convalescent COVID-19.

This chain joins TRBV29-1 and TRBJ2-6; maybe TRBD1 (6 bases). Germline V gene sequence: CDR1 SQVTM, CDR2 ANQGSEA. The V end was cut by 5 bases, the J end by 2 bases, with 10 bases between. This CDR3 contains 14 residues. In DNA, the CDR3 is TGCAGCGTTACCCACAGGGCTGGGGCCAACGTCCTGACTTTC. It encodes CSVTHRAGANVLTF.

V and J are TRBV12-3 or TRBV12-4 and TRBJ2-3, with D hard to call. V lost 6 bases and J lost 6, with 10 bases in between. This CDR3 spans 12 amino acids. CDR3 protein: CASRAVSDTQYF. The CDR3 nucleotides are TGTGCCAGCAGAGCCGTAAGCGATACGCAGTATTTT.

The chain couples TRBV19 to TRBJ2-5, with a possible D match to TRBD1 (6 bases). Trimming removed 6 bases from V and 4 bases from J, with 12 bases in between. Germline CDR1 LNHDA, CDR2 SQIVND (reference sequence). CDR3 length equals 13 residues. CDR3 in DNA: TGTGCCAGTAGCCCCGGGACACTAGAGACCCAGTACTTC. Residues: CASSPGTLETQYF. The full variable domain, its missing parts supplied by reference TRBV19 and TRBJ2-5, is DGGITQSPKYLFRKEGQNVTLSCEQNLNHDAMYWYRQDPGQGLRLIYYSQIVNDFQKGDIAEGYSVSREKKESFPLTVTSAQKNPTAFYLCASSPGTLETQYFGPGTRLLVL.

The V gene is TRBV6-6, the J gene TRBJ1-1, with D possibly TRBD1 on 6 matching bases. This CDR3 has 14 residues. The germline V gene has CDR1 MNHNY and CDR2 SVGAGI (reference sequence). With 2 bases removed from V and 6 bases from J, the gap between germline ends came to 13 bases. This CDR3 reads CASSYMGAGAEAFF. The CDR3 bases are TGTGCCAGCAGTTACATGGGGGCTGGGGCTGAAGCTTTCTTT.

The chain employs TRBV10-3 and TRBJ2-1; 11 positions agree with TRBD2. Trimming cost V 6 bases and J 2 bases; bases outside gene matches: 3. The V gene's germline CDR1 is ENHRY and CDR2 SYGVKD. This CDR3 is 15 amino acids long. CDR3 DNA: TGTGCCATCAGGCGGACTAGCGGGCCCTACAATGAGCAGTTCTTC. Translating it yields CAIRRTSGPYNEQFF.

Concerning this clone itself: Other DNA sequences from this sample encode an identical CDR3 as well. V and J are TRBV20-1 and TRBJ1-1; 8 nucleotides agree with TRBD1. The CDR3 is made up of 11 amino acids. V was pared by 6 bases and J by 5 bases, with 2 bases of the junction left unmatched. Germline V gene sequence: CDR1 DFQATT, CDR2 SNEGSKA (reference sequence). CDR3 residues: CSARQGTEAFF. The CDR3 DNA is TGCAGTGCAAGACAGGGGACTGAAGCTTTCTTT.

This clone is a singleton in its sample. CDR3 sequence (DNA): TGTGCCAGCAGTGGCACAGCCACCGGGGAGCTGTTTTTT. As protein: CASSGTATGELFF. J is TRBJ2-2 and V is TRBV2; no reliable D call. Between the trimmed V and J ends, which lost 4 bases and 4 bases, there was a span of 7 bases. There are 13 residues in the CDR3. CDR1 and CDR2 from the germline V gene are SNHLY and FYNNEI.

This clone was seen more than once but under ten times. The chain employs TRBV15 and TRBJ1-4, with D uncertain. The CDR3 consists of 15 residues. V lost 7 bases and J lost 0, with 12 bases in between. The germline V gene encodes CDR1 LNHNV and CDR2 YYDKDF (reference sequence). The CDR3 DNA reads as TGTGCCACCAATGGCGGTTTTGCAACTAATGAAAAACTGTTTTTT. Translation: CATNGGFATNEKLFF. The variable domain in full, with the rest retrieved from reference TRBV15 and TRBJ1-4, is DAMVIQNPRYQVTQFGKPVTLSCSQTLNHNVMYWYQQKSSQAPKLLFHYYDKDFNNEADTPDNFQSRRPNTSFCFLDIRSPGLGDTAMYLCATNGGFATNEKLFFGSGTQLSVL.

V and J are TRBV7-3 and TRBJ2-3; no definite D call. Germline CDR1 and CDR2: SGHTA and FQGTGA. V shed 5 bases and J shed 0 bases, with 15 bases lying between them. The CDR3 extends over 16 amino acids. The CDR3 region is CASSILASSSTDTQYF. As DNA, the CDR3 is TGTGCCAGCAGCATTTTAGCCTCGTCTAGCACAGATACGCAGTATTTT.

This sequence joins TRBV5-1 and TRBJ1-2; D not certain. V dropped 6 bases and J dropped 0 bases, with 9 bases sitting between them. Germline V gene sequence: CDR1 SGHRS, CDR2 YFSETQ. The CDR3 covers 13 residues. This CDR3 reads CASNEGPNYGYTF. The CDR3 DNA reads as TGCGCCAGCAACGAGGGTCCTAACTATGGCTACACCTTC.

V usage is TRBV30 and J usage is TRBJ1-6, with TRBD1 identical over 7 bases. CDR1 GTSNPN and CDR2 SVGIG come from the germline V gene (reference sequence). This CDR3 comprises 14 residues. The ends lost 4 bases at V and 7 bases at J; junction bases unmatched: 7. CDR3 sequence reads: CAWNAGQANSPLHF. The CDR3 coding sequence is TGTGCCTGGAACGCTGGACAGGCCAATTCACCCCTCCACTTT.

The CDR3, as DNA: TGTGCCTGGAGCGGGAACTATGGCTACACCTTC. This encodes CAWSGNYGYTF. The rearrangement uses TRBV30 and TRBJ1-2; the D is unclear. Germline V gives CDR1 GTSNPN, CDR2 SVGIG (reference sequence). The CDR3 sequence is 11 residues long. V was trimmed by 3 bases and J by 2 bases, leaving 4 bases between them.

The chain employs TRBV5-1 and TRBJ2-2, with 7 bases identical to TRBD1. Germline CDR1 SGHRS, CDR2 YFSETQ. J lost 2 bases, V lost 4 bases, and 5 bases had no gene match. There are 15 residues in the CDR3. The CDR3 sequence: CASSPRQGNTGELFF. DNA of the CDR3: TGCGCCAGCAGCCCCCGACAGGGTAACACCGGGGAGCTGTTTTTT. Drawing the rest from reference TRBV5-1 and TRBJ2-2, the complete variable domain is KAGVTQTPRYLIKTRGQQVTLSCSPISGHRSVSWYQQTPGQGLQFLFEYFSETQRNKGNFPGRFSGRQFSNSRSEMNVSTLELGDSALYLCASSPRQGNTGELFFGEGSRLTVL.

The chain joins TRBV4-1 to TRBJ1-1; possible D gene TRBD1, 5 bases. Germline lookup yields CDR1 MGHRA and CDR2 YSYEKL. This CDR3 contains 13 residues. V was trimmed by 5 bases and J by 1 base, leaving 8 bases between them. The CDR3 bases are TGCGCCAGCAGCAATGGACAGAACACTGAAGCTTTCTTT. The encoded protein is CASSNGQNTEAFF.

V usage is TRBV10-3 and J usage is TRBJ1-4, with TRBD1 identical over 7 bases. Germline values: CDR1 ENHRY, CDR2 SYGVKD. Losses at the gene ends were 11 bases for V and 8 bases for J; bases not matched to a gene: 14. The CDR3 runs 14 residues. The CDR3 protein is CASGDSELPEKLFF. As DNA, the CDR3 is TGTGCCTCGGGGGACAGCGAATTACCCGAAAAACTGTTTTTT.

A single count supports this clone. This chain connects TRBV6-6 to TRBJ1-1; possible D gene TRBD1, 6 bases. V was pared by 4 bases and J by 1 base, with 7 bases between. Germline lookup yields CDR1 MNHNY and CDR2 SVGAGI (reference sequence). This CDR3 has 13 amino acids. CDR3 DNA sequence: TGTGCCAGCAGTTTACAGGGGAACACTGAAGCTTTCTTT. It yields the protein CASSLQGNTEAFF.

This chain connects TRBV5-1 to TRBJ2-3; weak D call: TRBD2 (5 bases). CDR1 SGHRS and CDR2 YFSETQ come from the germline V gene. CDR3 size: 15 residues. Trimming took off 1 base at V and 1 base at J, with 10 bases between the two ends. The CDR3 DNA follows: TGCGCCAGCAGCTTGCGGGAATTCGGCACAGATACGCAGTATTTT. It translates to CASSLREFGTDTQYF.

The chain joins TRBV10-1 to TRBJ1-2, with a weak D call TRBD1 (5 bases). Trimming removed 8 bases at V and 1 base at J, with 8 bases between. Germline loops: CDR1 WNHNN, CDR2 SYGVQD (reference sequence). This CDR3 comprises 12 residues. CDR3 loop: CASGDSNYGYTF. The CDR3 nucleotides are TGCGCCAGCGGAGACAGTAACTATGGCTACACCTTC.

This clone was detected only a few times. The gene calls are TRBV7-9 and TRBJ2-1; 11 positions match TRBD1. J was trimmed by 7 bases and V by 5 bases; bases with no gene match: 10. CDR1 is SEHNR, CDR2 FQNEAQ, per germline (reference sequence). The CDR3 is 16 amino acids. The CDR3 reads CASSPAPGQGGNEQFF. The CDR3, as DNA: TGTGCCAGCAGCCCAGCTCCGGGACAGGGGGGGAATGAGCAGTTCTTC.

The chain combines TRBV7-8 with TRBJ2-1; 10 bases agree with TRBD1. Losses at the gene ends were 7 bases for V and 4 bases for J; bases not matched to a gene: 7. From germline, CDR1 is SGHVS and CDR2 FQNEAQ. CDR3 length: 15 residues. This CDR3 is CASTHDRGLYNEQFF. The CDR3 nucleotides are TGTGCCAGCACCCATGACAGGGGGCTGTACAATGAGCAGTTCTTC.